A selection of T cell receptor beta chains follows, all from one sample in a study of vaccination and CD4 T cells after COVID-19. Which antigens these TCRs recognize remains unknown. TCRdb used MiXCR to reprocess the PCR reads, holding one entry per CDR3 protein. The table lists 8,000 to 10,000 distinct CDR3 sequences, around 37% of them singletons, with around 16% in the top ten. Source material: CD4+ T cells from blood, cultured in vitro. The receptors shown here come from a human donor who had recovered from COVID-19. CDR3s include the opening cysteine and the closing phenylalanine or tryptophan.

>TRBJ1-4|TRBV6-1
CASSGGPYGGEKLFF
>TRBJ2-3|TRBV5-4
CASSLASGITDTQYF
>TRBJ1-5|TRBV11-2
CASSPDRWGRPQHF
>TRBJ1-2|TRBV12-3/TRBV12-4
CASTSRGTFGYTF
>TRBJ1-1|TRBV6-2/TRBV6-3
CASSPLGRQGTEAFF
>TRBJ2-3|TRBV20-1
CSASTGGVITDTQYF
>TRBJ1-3|TRBV20-1
CSARGHGTGEPRGRNTIYF
>TRBJ1-1|TRBV27
CASSTRRTWAEAFF
>TRBJ1-1|TRBV29-1
CSVRGSSNTEAFF
>TRBJ1-1|TRBV6-1
CASSSPTYRVGNTEAFF
>TRBJ2-1|TRBV6-1
CASSRGVGEQFF
>TRBJ2-1|TRBV5-1
CASSFTSYNEQFF
>TRBJ2-1|TRBV27
CASRRTAYNEQFF
>TRBJ1-1|TRBV20-1
CSASAGVNTEAFF
>TRBJ2-5|TRBV20-1
CSAVRSGDIGETQYF
>TRBJ1-3|TRBV11-2
CASSSGPYSGNTIYF
>TRBJ2-1|TRBV12-3/TRBV12-4
CASRAGGPYNEQFF
>TRBJ2-5|TRBV5-6
CASSPDPGGRQETQYF
>TRBJ1-5|TRBV7-2
CASSLESGAGQPQHF
>TRBJ2-2|TRBV24-1
CATSDFRGELFF
>TRBJ1-2|TRBV19
CASGWGFYGYTF
>TRBJ1-6|TRBV2
CASSDTGQGGSPLHF
>TRBJ2-5|TRBV6-2/TRBV6-3
CASSPAGTSGGAKETQYF
>TRBJ1-1|TRBV12-3/TRBV12-4
CASSFGRANTEAFF
>TRBJ2-2|TRBV7-2
CASSPRDRGNTGELFF
>TRBJ1-5|TRBV12-3/TRBV12-4
CASSLVFGQGVRQPQHF
>TRBJ2-6|TRBV20-1
CSALRDSGANVLTF
>TRBJ1-4|TRBV20-1
CSARSSGAGEKLFF
>TRBJ1-1|TRBV7-9
CATNSLNTEAFF
>TRBJ1-3|TRBV12-3/TRBV12-4
CASRDTDGHSGNTIYF
>TRBJ1-1|TRBV21-1
CASSPSEKNTEAFF
>TRBJ2-1|TRBV18
CASSLNKLAGSSYNEQFF
>TRBJ2-1|TRBV5-1
CASSLDSGGAFF
>TRBJ2-7|TRBV27
CASSSLGQAGYEQYF